Listed here are 30 T cell receptor beta chains from one sample, sequenced in a study of early T cells in non-severe SARS-CoV-2 infection. TCRdb independently ran MiXCR on the 5' RACE reads; one entry per CDR3 protein. Of about 38,000 distinct CDR3 sequences in the sample, roughly 4.8% were seen once. The specimen sequenced was whole blood. The receptors stem from an adult who was a healthcare worker with PCR-confirmed SARS-CoV-2 infection or an uninfected control (not recorded which).

On this clonotype itself: Given a much more abundant clone one base away, this may be a read error. The chain uses TRBV10-3 and TRBJ2-1; D is unresolved. In germline, CDR1 is ENHRY, CDR2 SYGVKD. V was clipped by 0 bases and J by 12 bases, with 12 bases between them. This CDR3 region has 13 residues. CDR3 loop: CAISESSFKGQFF. The CDR3 DNA reads TGTGCCATCAGTGAGTCTTCTTTCAAGGGGCAGTTCTTC.

The genes are TRBV19 and TRBJ2-2; 7 nucleotides align to TRBD1. Trimming cost V 5 bases and J 6 bases; bases outside gene matches: 6. This CDR3 region has 14 residues. Germline V gives CDR1 LNHDA, CDR2 SQIVND (reference sequence). The CDR3 here is CASSLDRAAGELFF. For the CDR3, the DNA is TGTGCCAGTAGTCTTGACAGGGCTGCCGGGGAGCTGTTTTTT.

Many counts were recorded for this clonotype. The chain couples TRBV12-3 or TRBV12-4 to TRBJ1-5; D may be TRBD1 (6 bases). The CDR3 loop spans 13 amino acids. V was cut by 7 bases and J by 7 bases, with 14 bases left in between. The CDR3 DNA reads TGTGCCAGCACCCCAGGGGACGGGCAGCCCCAGCATTTT. It specifies CASTPGDGQPQHF.

In its sample, this clonotype was seen many times. The chain joins TRBV3-1 to TRBJ2-2; 10 nucleotides line up with TRBD2. This CDR3 contains 16 residues. V was pared by 0 bases and J by 6 bases, with 4 bases of the junction left unmatched. CDR1 and CDR2 (germline): LGHDT, YNNKEL (reference sequence). In DNA, the CDR3 is TGTGCCAGCAGCCAAGACCTAGCGGGGGTGGCCGGGGAGCTGTTTTTT. This codes for CASSQDLAGVAGELFF.

This clonotype was detected ten times or more. The chain has TRBV15 and TRBJ1-3; no firm D call. Trimming stripped 2 bases from V and 0 bases from J, with 11 bases between. This CDR3 has 16 amino acids. Germline CDR1 and CDR2: LNHNV and YYDKDF (reference sequence). The CDR3 region is CATSRPPRVSGNTIYF. The CDR3 DNA sequence: TGTGCCACCAGCAGACCTCCGAGGGTCTCTGGAAACACCATATATTTT.

The chain joins TRBV18 to TRBJ2-7; TRBD1 matches 7 bases. TRBJ2-1 explains the end of the DNA better; the J call may be wrong. CDR3 length: 15 residues. The germline V gene has CDR1 KGHSH and CDR2 LQKENI. CDR3 amino acids: CASSPKRTGFYEQFF. In nucleotides, the CDR3 is TGTGCCAGCTCACCGAAACGGACAGGTTTCTACGAGCAGTTCTTC.

This clonotype was counted at least ten times. This chain links TRBV2 with TRBJ2-6; D is tentatively TRBD1 or TRBD2 (5 bases each). Per germline, CDR1 SNHLY and CDR2 FYNNEI. The CDR3 is made up of 13 amino acids. V shed 8 bases and J shed 1 base, with 6 bases lying between them. The CDR3 nucleotides are TGTGCCAGCGGGGGATCTGGGGCCAACGTCCTGACTTTC. Translation gives CASGGSGANVLTF.

This clonotype was counted a few times. This chain connects TRBV5-1 to TRBJ2-5; D might be TRBD2 (6 bases). The CDR3 is 13 amino acids. V lost 4 bases to trimming and J lost 0 bases, with 7 bases between them. CDR1 and CDR2 (germline): SGHRS, YFSETQ. As DNA, the CDR3 is TGCGCCAGCAGCCCGGGGGACCAAGAGACCCAGTACTTC. This sequence encodes CASSPGDQETQYF.

The gene calls are TRBV10-3 and TRBJ2-6, with unresolved D. CDR1 and CDR2 from the germline V gene are ENHRY and SYGVKD. This CDR3 spans 13 amino acids. V shed 10 bases and J shed 0 bases, with 7 bases lying between them. CDR3 DNA: TGTGCCAGCCAACGCTCTGGGGCCAACGTCCTGACTTTC. This gives the protein CASQRSGANVLTF.

This clonotype appeared many times. One end of the junction is discordant with germline, which a read error may explain. The chain carries TRBV10-3 and TRBJ1-1, with D maybe TRBD1 (6 bases). This CDR3 spans 14 amino acids. Germline V gene lookup returns CDR1 ENHRY and CDR2 SYGVKD. The CDR3 is CAISAGGRGTEVFF. DNA for the CDR3: TGTGCCATCAGTGCTGGGGGGCGCGGGACTGAAGTTTTCTTT.

This clonotype was detected a few times. The V call is TRBV13, the J call TRBJ2-1; maybe TRBD1 (6 bases). Trimming stripped 3 bases from V and 9 bases from J, with 18 bases between. The CDR3 has 15 residues. Germline CDR1 reads PRHDT; CDR2 reads FYEKMQ (reference sequence). The DNA of the CDR3 is TGTGCCAGCAGCTTCGGGCAGGGGATGAGTGGTGAGCAGTTCTTC. This gives the protein CASSFGQGMSGEQFF.

This clonotype was seen ten or more times. The V and J genes are TRBV20-1 and TRBJ1-5; D ambiguous. The CDR3 is made up of 15 amino acids. Per germline, CDR1 DFQATT and CDR2 SNEGSKA (reference sequence). Trimming stripped 5 bases from V and 2 bases from J, with 16 bases between. The CDR3 coding sequence is TGCAGTGCTGCAGACACGGGGTACGGCAATCAGCCCCAGCATTTT. It specifies CSAADTGYGNQPQHF.

This clonotype has at least ten counts. The chain carries TRBV20-1 and TRBJ2-1, with 12 positions matching TRBD1. CDR3 size: 15 residues. Germline-derived CDR1 and CDR2 are DFQATT and SNEGSKA (reference sequence). J lost 5 bases, V lost 3 bases, and 5 bases had no gene match. DNA of the CDR3: TGCAGTGCTAGCGGGACAGGGGGCTATAACAATGAGCAGTTCTTC. Translation: CSASGTGGYNNEQFF.

This clonotype was picked up many times. V is TRBV4-1 and J is TRBJ2-3; D call uncertain. The V and J ends lost 2 bases and 1 base respectively, with 10 bases between them. This CDR3 is 15 amino acids long. CDR1 and CDR2 (germline): MGHRA, YSYEKL. As DNA, the CDR3 is TGCGCCAGCAGCCAAACGGGCCTGGGCACAGATACGCAGTATTTT. Protein: CASSQTGLGTDTQYF.

This rearrangement joins TRBV1 to TRBJ1-3; no check of the table's D call, TRBD1, against the DNA was made. TRBV1 is recorded as a pseudogene. This CDR3 has 12 amino acids. CDR3 sequence: CGPLGWANTIYF. As DNA, the CDR3 is TGCGGGCCCCTGGGGTGGGCAAACACCATATATTTT.

This clonotype was seen only a few times. This rearrangement joins TRBV20-1 to TRBJ2-7; 9 nucleotides match TRBD2. This CDR3 has 16 residues. With 4 bases clipped from V and 0 bases from J, the junction kept 10 bases outside the gene matches. Germline V gives CDR1 DFQATT, CDR2 SNEGSKA (reference sequence). CDR3 protein: CSANSGGSLSSYEQYF. CDR3 coding DNA: TGCAGTGCTAATAGCGGGGGTTCATTAAGCTCCTACGAGCAGTACTTC.

In this sample, this clonotype turned up many times. V usage is TRBV5-1 and J usage is TRBJ2-1; no clear D. Germline V lookup: CDR1 SGHRS, CDR2 YFSETQ. CDR3 length: 15 amino acids. The ends were cut back, 3 bases at V and 5 bases at J, with 15 bases in the middle. This chain's CDR3 is CASSYRTTSNNEQFF. The CDR3 bases are TGCGCCAGCAGCTACCGGACCACGTCCAACAATGAGCAGTTCTTC.

The chain combines TRBV27 with TRBJ2-7; maybe TRBD2 (5 bases). V gave up 2 bases and J gave up 2 bases, with 13 bases separating them. Germline CDR1 MNHEY, CDR2 SMNVEV (reference sequence). The CDR3 spans 15 residues. The DNA for the CDR3 is TGTGCCAGCAGTTTAAATGGACTGGTCCCCTACGAGCAGTACTTC. This codes for CASSLNGLVPYEQYF.

This clonotype has at least ten counts. This could be a read error, since a much larger clone is one nucleotide away. The chain joins TRBV20-1 to TRBJ1-3; D ambiguous. Trimming pared 0 bases from V and 0 bases from J, leaving 12 bases between. Germline CDR1 is DFQATT and CDR2 is SNEGSKA (reference sequence). This CDR3 has 16 amino acids. The chain's CDR3 is CSARDLIQTSGNTIYF. The CDR3 DNA sequence: TGCAGTGCTAGAGATCTTATACAAACCTCTGGAAACACCATATATTTT.

Many counts were recorded for this clonotype. The V call is TRBV5-1, the J call TRBJ2-1; D is unresolved. The CDR3 extends over 12 amino acids. CDR1 and CDR2 from the germline V gene are SGHRS and YFSETQ. V was shortened by 4 bases and J by 5 bases, with 7 bases between the two germline ends. The CDR3 region is CASSLPDNEQFF. CDR3 nucleotide sequence: TGCGCCAGCAGCCTCCCAGACAATGAGCAGTTCTTC.

This clonotype came up many times. The genes are TRBV7-9 and TRBJ1-1; no definite D call. Trimming shortened V by 2 bases and J by 0 bases, and 4 bases separated the two germline ends. From germline, CDR1 is SEHNR and CDR2 FQNEAQ (reference sequence). The CDR3 runs 13 residues. The DNA for the CDR3 is TGTGCCAGCAGCTTAACACTGAACACTGAAGCTTTCTTT. It codes for CASSLTLNTEAFF.

The table lists this clonotype with many counts. This rearrangement joins TRBV11-2 to TRBJ2-1; 8 bases are a match to TRBD2. The CDR3 contains 12 residues. V trimming: 1 base; J trimming: 11 bases; junction bases outside the gene matches: 1. Germline lookup yields CDR1 SGHAT and CDR2 FQNNGV. In DNA form, the CDR3 reads TGTGCCAGCAGCTTAGGGACTAGCCAGCAGTTCTTC. This encodes CASSLGTSQQFF.

In regard to this clonotype: This clone may be a read error of a much larger clone one base away. The V gene is TRBV6-5, the J gene TRBJ2-5; TRBD2 matches at 7 bases. CDR3 length equals 15 residues. Germline CDR1 reads MNHEY; CDR2 reads SVGAGI. Written as DNA, the CDR3 is TGTGCCAGCAGGTTGGCGGGGGATTTGGCAGAGATCCAGTACTTC. Translated: CASRLAGDLAEIQYF.

This clonotype has a count of ten or more. The chain joins TRBV9 to TRBJ1-5; perhaps TRBD1 as D (6 bases). Germline loops: CDR1 SGDLS, CDR2 YYNGEE. The V end lost 4 bases, the J end lost 3 bases, and 11 bases lay between the germline ends. CDR3 length: 14 residues. The CDR3 bases are TGTGCCAGCAGCCTGGACAGTTACAATCAGCCCCAGCATTTT. Its protein product is CASSLDSYNQPQHF.

This clonotype has a count of ten or more. The rearrangement uses TRBV6-5 and TRBJ2-2, with a possible D match to TRBD2 (6 bases). This CDR3 contains 14 residues. The ends were cut back, 7 bases at V and 6 bases at J, with 15 bases in the middle. Per germline, CDR1 MNHEY and CDR2 SVGAGI. In DNA form, the CDR3 reads TGTGCCAGCACCCCCACGGGGGTGGCCGGGGAGCTGTTTTTT. Encoded protein: CASTPTGVAGELFF.

In its sample, this clonotype was seen many times. V and J are TRBV12-3 or TRBV12-4 and TRBJ1-2; 8 bases map to TRBD1. With 8 bases clipped from V and 7 bases from J, the junction kept 9 bases outside the gene matches. The CDR3 consists of 13 residues. The CDR3 loop is CASSGGAKGGYTF. Written as DNA, the CDR3 is TGTGCCAGCTCAGGGGGCGCGAAGGGTGGCTACACCTTC.

This clonotype was counted ten times or more. This sequence joins TRBV5-6 and TRBJ2-5; 10 bases align to TRBD2. J was trimmed by 5 bases and V by 4 bases; bases with no gene match: 8. The CDR3 contains 15 residues. Germline-derived CDR1 and CDR2 are SGHDT and YYEEEE. This CDR3 reads CASSTLAGGWETQYF. Written as DNA, the CDR3 is TGTGCCAGCAGCACCTTAGCGGGGGGTTGGGAGACCCAGTACTTC.

This chain links TRBV7-9 with TRBJ2-3; TRBD1 matches 8 bases. In germline, CDR1 is SEHNR, CDR2 FQNEAQ (reference sequence). Losses at the gene ends were 11 bases for V and 5 bases for J; bases not matched to a gene: 6. This CDR3 has 12 amino acids. The CDR3 protein is CAGGQGGDTQYF. The CDR3, as DNA: TGTGCCGGCGGACAGGGAGGAGATACGCAGTATTTT.

The rearrangement joins TRBV14 to TRBJ2-1; D remains unclear. Looked up from germline, CDR1 is SGHDN and CDR2 is FVKESK. V lost 3 bases to trimming and J lost 6 bases, with 6 bases between them. The CDR3 has 12 residues. CDR3 in DNA: TGTGCCAGCAGCCAGACCCCCAATGAGCAGTTCTTC. Its protein is CASSQTPNEQFF.

This clonotype was counted many times. A junction end diverges from the germline sequence, so it may reflect a read error. This chain joins TRBV4-1 and TRBJ2-5; the D is unclear. CDR3 length: 15 amino acids. The germline gives CDR1 MGHRA, CDR2 YSYEKL. CDR3 in DNA: TGCGCCAGCAGCCAAGAAGGTGCGCCCCAAGGGACCCAGTACTTC. It encodes CASSQEGAPQGTQYF.